Presented here are 16 T cell receptor beta chains from one specimen sequenced in a study of cytomegalovirus exposure and HLA in healthy donors (dated by TCRdb to 2016 to 2017). The protocol used for the library was the immunoSEQ multiplex PCR assay. For the multiplex PCR, a mixture combining 60 forward primers for TCR Vbeta segments and 13 reverse primers for TCR Jbeta segments was used. TCRdb mirrors the immuneACCESS table, restricted to in-frame sequences. Some clones are absent from its copies; in checked studies, under half trace to an unresolved V gene, and the reason for the others is unknown. Within this sample are under 250,000 clones, with around 79% of them counted one time only. Clones ranked in the top ten supply nearly 4.5% of the sample. Source material: PBMCs. These receptors were taken from a woman between 25 and 40 years old in good health and CMV-seropositive.

The chain employs TRBV20-1 and TRBJ2-5; 7 positions match TRBD2. Unmatched junction bases numbered 2, after V lost 8 bases and J lost 2 bases. The germline gives CDR1 DFQATT, CDR2 SNEGSKA (reference sequence). This CDR3 region has 11 residues. In nucleotides, the CDR3 is TGCAGTATCGGGAGGCAAGAGACCCAGTACTTC. This gives the protein CSIGRQETQYF.

The chain employs TRBV4-1 and TRBJ1-1; D unclear. Trimming left V 4 bases short and J 0 bases short, with 6 bases between. This CDR3 region has 13 residues. Germline V CDR1 and CDR2: MGHRA, YSYEKL. CDR3 nucleotides: TGCGCCAGCAGCCGTCAGTTGAACACTGAAGCTTTCTTT. Translated, it gives CASSRQLNTEAFF.

V gene TRBV2 combines with J gene TRBJ1-1; D remains unclear. Per germline, CDR1 SNHLY and CDR2 FYNNEI. The CDR3 length is 12 residues. With 7 bases removed from V and 5 bases from J, the gap between germline ends came to 11 bases. CDR3 sequence (DNA): TGTGCCAGCAACTCCATGGAGACTGAAGCTTTCTTT. This gives the protein CASNSMETEAFF.

The chain carries TRBV5-1 and TRBJ2-2, with TRBD2 matching over 11 bases. The CDR3 is made up of 17 amino acids. The V and J ends lost 4 bases and 0 bases, in that order; junction bases with no gene match: 5. The germline gives CDR1 SGHRS, CDR2 YFSETQ. Written as DNA, the CDR3 is TGCGCCAGCAGCCTGTTGGGACTAGCGGCGAACACCGGGGAGCTGTTTTTT. Its translation: CASSLLGLAANTGELFF.

J is TRBJ1-6 and V is TRBV2, with 8 bases that match TRBD1. Trimming at V came to 3 bases and at J to 5 bases, leaving 6 bases not matched to a gene. Germline assignment: CDR1 SNHLY and CDR2 FYNNEI. This CDR3 is 16 amino acids long. DNA for the CDR3: TGTGCCAGCAGTGATCTAGGACAGGGTAATAATTCACCCCTCCACTTT. Its translation: CASSDLGQGNNSPLHF.

The chain combines TRBV29-1 with TRBJ2-7; 9 nucleotides align to TRBD2. Germline V gene sequence: CDR1 SQVTM, CDR2 ANQGSEA. The CDR3 totals 13 residues. V shed 7 bases, J shed 4 bases, and the junction held 8 bases outside the gene matches. This CDR3 is CSALSGSLYEQYF. The CDR3 DNA follows: TGCAGCGCCCTTAGCGGGAGTTTGTACGAGCAGTACTTC.

The chain uses TRBV6-5 and TRBJ1-2; possibly TRBD1 for D (6 bases). The germline V and J ends were trimmed by 6 bases and 8 bases, with 13 bases remaining between them. The germline CDR1 and CDR2 sequences are MNHEY and SVGAGI. The CDR3 length is 12 residues. CDR3 bases: TGTGCCAGCAGCAATGCAGGGGACGGCTACACCTTC. This translates into CASSNAGDGYTF.

This clone was observed a handful of times. The chain recombines TRBV5-1 with TRBJ2-5; TRBD1 aligns across 9 bases. The length of the CDR3 is 16 residues. With V trimmed by 0 bases and J by 7 bases, 10 bases remained unmatched. Germline assignment: CDR1 SGHRS and CDR2 YFSETQ. CDR3 nucleotide sequence: TGCGCCAGCAGCTTGGCCCGGGACAGGGTTATTGGGACCCAGTACTTC. It encodes CASSLARDRVIGTQYF.

This clone was seen a single time. The chain is built from TRBV9 and TRBJ2-3; 8 positions match TRBD2. The CDR3 contains 16 residues. Germline-derived CDR1 and CDR2 are SGDLS and YYNGEE. Trimming removed 0 bases from V and 5 bases from J; junction bases left unmatched: 8. The CDR3 region is CASSVGPAGALDTQYF. The CDR3 DNA is TGTGCCAGCAGCGTAGGACCAGCGGGAGCGTTAGATACGCAGTATTTT.

This clone was seen a handful of times. The V call is TRBV29-1, the J call TRBJ2-7; TRBD2 agrees at 7 bases. Losses at the gene ends were 3 bases for V and 0 bases for J; bases not matched to a gene: 5. Germline-derived CDR1 and CDR2 are SQVTM and ANQGSEA. The length of the CDR3 is 14 residues. This chain's CDR3 is CSVDMSGGSYEQYF. For the CDR3, the DNA is TGCAGCGTTGATATGTCGGGAGGCTCCTACGAGCAGTACTTC.

The V gene is TRBV30, the J gene TRBJ1-4; 7 bases align to TRBD1. The CDR3 totals 16 residues. Germline loops: CDR1 GTSNPN, CDR2 SVGIG (reference sequence). The ends lost 1 base at V and 7 bases at J; junction bases unmatched: 12. CDR3 residues: CAWSGGIRGRGEKLFF. The CDR3 coding sequence is TGTGCCTGGAGTGGGGGGATAAGGGGGCGCGGTGAAAAACTGTTTTTT.

This chain joins TRBV15 and TRBJ2-5; D perhaps matches TRBD2 (7 bases). CDR1 is LNHNV, CDR2 YYDKDF, per germline (reference sequence). Trimming cost V 1 base and J 1 base, with 13 bases left between them. CDR3 size: 16 residues. The CDR3 DNA follows: TGTGCCACCAGCAGAGCGGGGGGCGGGGGCCAAGAGACCCAGTACTTC. Residues: CATSRAGGGGQETQYF.

The chain carries TRBV7-9 and TRBJ1-2; no definite D call. The germline CDR1 and CDR2 sequences are SEHNR and FQNEAQ (reference sequence). With 5 bases removed from V and 6 bases from J, the gap between germline ends came to 13 bases. The CDR3 is 13 residues long. CDR3 DNA sequence: TGTGCCAGCAGCCAGCCGGCGGAGCATGGCTACACCTTC. Amino acid sequence: CASSQPAEHGYTF.

CDR3 bases: TGTGCCTGGAACGAGGACACAGGGAACGGTGAAGCTTTCTTT. Protein product: CAWNEDTGNGEAFF. This sequence joins TRBV30 and TRBJ1-1; D is perhaps TRBD1 (6 bases). Trimming took off 4 bases at V and 7 bases at J, with 19 bases between the two ends. Germline V lookup: CDR1 GTSNPN, CDR2 SVGIG (reference sequence). This CDR3 is built from 14 residues.

This clone was recorded only once. This chain connects TRBV4-1 to TRBJ2-2; 10 positions match TRBD2. The germline gives CDR1 MGHRA, CDR2 YSYEKL. V trimming: 4 bases; J trimming: 3 bases; junction bases outside the gene matches: 5. The CDR3 is made up of 16 amino acids. This CDR3 reads CASSRNLAGDTGELFF. CDR3 DNA: TGCGCCAGCAGCCGAAACCTAGCGGGGGACACCGGGGAGCTGTTTTTT.

V usage is TRBV10-2 and J usage is TRBJ2-1; TRBD2 matches 13 bases. This CDR3 is 15 amino acids long. Unmatched junction bases numbered 9, after V lost 6 bases and J lost 10 bases. The germline gives CDR1 WSHSY, CDR2 SAAADI. The CDR3 DNA follows: TGCGCCAGCAGCAGCGGGACTAGCGGGACATGGGAGCAGTTCTTC. This gives the protein CASSSGTSGTWEQFF.